This passage covers 8 T cell receptor beta chains from one sample sequenced in a study of vaccination effects on CD4 cells after COVID-19. A 10-day culture period preceded the isolation of CD4+ T cells. Measured with immunoSEQ multiplex PCR; TCRdb has only the in-frame clones, and not every one. The sample shows 50,000 to 60,000 clones, about 83% of them seen only once. These receptors' targets are unknown. The sample in question was CD4+ T cells from PBMCs cultured without peptide, obtained before COVID-19 vaccination. Source of these receptors: a human donor who received a COVID-19 vaccine.

CDR3 bases: TGTGCCAGCAGCCAAACCGGGACAGGGGGCTGGAGTAGTCAGCCCCAGCATTTT. It encodes CASSQTGTGGWSSQPQHF. This chain uses TRBV3-1 (or the pseudogene TRBV3-2) with TRBJ1-5; 12 nucleotides align to TRBD1. Germline CDR1 and CDR2: LGHDT and YNNKEL (reference sequence). The CDR3 totals 18 residues. V was clipped by 2 bases and J by 6 bases; unmatched bases: 11.

This chain uses TRBV5-1 with TRBJ2-5, with 7 bases matching TRBD2. CDR1 is SGHRS and CDR2 is YFSETQ in the germline V gene. The CDR3 consists of 13 residues. The ends lost 6 bases at V and 4 bases at J; junction bases unmatched: 6. In DNA, the CDR3 is TGCGCCAGCACCGGGACTATTACAGAGACCCAGTACTTC. It translates to CASTGTITETQYF.

V gene TRBV11-3 combines with J gene TRBJ2-5, with D possibly being TRBD2 (6 bases). V lost 5 bases and J 2 bases, leaving 15 bases between the germline ends. In germline, CDR1 is SGHNT, CDR2 YENEEA. The CDR3 contains 15 residues. In nucleotides, the CDR3 is TGTGCCAGCAGCAGTAGCTTCGGGGGACAAGAGACCCAGTACTTC. This encodes CASSSSFGGQETQYF. The full variable domain, in which reference TRBV11-3 and TRBJ2-5 provide the parts outside the CDR3, is EAGVVQSPRYKIIEKKQPVAFWCNPISGHNTLYWYLQNLGQGPELLIRYENEEAVDDSQLPKDRFSAERLKGVDSTLKIQPAELGDSAVYLCASSSSFGGQETQYFGPGTRLLVL.

This chain uses TRBV2 with TRBJ2-1, with D unresolved. CDR3 length: 12 residues. Between the trimmed V and J ends, which lost 6 bases and 9 bases, there was a span of 12 bases. Germline assignment: CDR1 SNHLY and CDR2 FYNNEI. This CDR3 reads CASRILVPEQFF. In DNA, the CDR3 is TGTGCCAGCAGAATCCTAGTTCCTGAGCAGTTCTTC.

The chain uses TRBV24-1 and TRBJ2-1; possibly TRBD1 for D (8 bases). Trimming removed 4 bases from V and 0 bases from J, with 12 bases in between. This CDR3 region has 16 residues. Germline values: CDR1 KGHDR, CDR2 SFDVKD. The CDR3: CATSDNRGGSYNEQFF. In nucleotides, the CDR3 is TGTGCCACCAGTGACAACAGGGGGGGCTCCTACAATGAGCAGTTCTTC.

This chain connects TRBV3-1 (or the pseudogene TRBV3-2) to TRBJ2-1; D is unclear. Trimming took 1 base from V and 0 from J, leaving 4 bases between them. The CDR3 is 14 amino acids. Germline assignment: CDR1 LGHDT and CDR2 YNNKEL (reference sequence). In nucleotides, the CDR3 is TGTGCCAGCAGCCAAGCTATCTCCTACAATGAGCAGTTCTTC. As protein: CASSQAISYNEQFF.

This clone appeared a few times. The chain links TRBV5-1 to TRBJ1-2; 9 bases map to TRBD1. Germline CDR1 and CDR2: SGHRS and YFSETQ. CDR3 size: 13 residues. V was clipped by 4 bases and J by 6 bases; unmatched bases: 4. Here the CDR3 DNA reads TGCGCCAGCAGCCAACAGGGGGCAGATGGCTACACCTTC. Protein sequence: CASSQQGADGYTF.

CDR3 loop: CASSSLTQSSNQPQHF. CDR3 sequence (DNA): TGTGCCAGCAGCTCGCTAACACAGAGTAGCAATCAGCCCCAGCATTTT. The gene calls are TRBV7-3 and TRBJ1-5; no definite D call. Trimming removed 4 bases at V and 0 bases at J, with 13 bases between. The CDR3 loop spans 16 amino acids. The germline CDR1 and CDR2 sequences are SGHTA and FQGTGA. The full variable domain, rest sourced from reference TRBV7-3 and TRBJ1-5, is GAGVSQTPSNKVTEKGKYVELRCDPISGHTALYWYRQSLGQGPEFLIYFQGTGAADDSGLPNDRFFAVRPEGSVSTLKIQRTERGDSAVYLCASSSLTQSSNQPQHFGDGTRLSIL.